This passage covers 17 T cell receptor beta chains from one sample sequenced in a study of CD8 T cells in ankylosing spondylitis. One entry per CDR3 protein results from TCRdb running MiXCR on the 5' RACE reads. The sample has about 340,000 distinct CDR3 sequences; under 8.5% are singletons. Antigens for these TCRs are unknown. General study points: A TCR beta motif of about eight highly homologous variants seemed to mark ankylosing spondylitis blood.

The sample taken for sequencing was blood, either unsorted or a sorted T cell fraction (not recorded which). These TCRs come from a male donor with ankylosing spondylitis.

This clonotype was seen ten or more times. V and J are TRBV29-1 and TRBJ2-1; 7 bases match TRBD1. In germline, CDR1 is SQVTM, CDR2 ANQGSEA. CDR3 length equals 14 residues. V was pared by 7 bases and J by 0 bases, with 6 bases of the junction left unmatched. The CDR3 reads CSGKGQPSYNEQFF. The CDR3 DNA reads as TGCAGCGGGAAGGGACAGCCCTCCTACAATGAGCAGTTCTTC.

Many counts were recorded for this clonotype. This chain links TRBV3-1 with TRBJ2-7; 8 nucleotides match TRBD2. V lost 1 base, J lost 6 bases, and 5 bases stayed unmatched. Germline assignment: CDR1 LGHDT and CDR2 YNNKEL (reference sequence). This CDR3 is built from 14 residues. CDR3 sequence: CASSQVGTSSEQYF. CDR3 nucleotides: TGTGCCAGCAGCCAAGTCGGGACTAGTTCCGAGCAGTACTTC.

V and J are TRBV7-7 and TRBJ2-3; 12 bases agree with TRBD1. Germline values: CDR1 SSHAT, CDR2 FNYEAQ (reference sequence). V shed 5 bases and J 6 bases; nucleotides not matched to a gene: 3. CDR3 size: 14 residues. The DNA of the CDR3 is TGTGCCAGCAGCAAGGGACAGGGGGCGGATACGCAGTATTTT. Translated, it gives CASSKGQGADTQYF.

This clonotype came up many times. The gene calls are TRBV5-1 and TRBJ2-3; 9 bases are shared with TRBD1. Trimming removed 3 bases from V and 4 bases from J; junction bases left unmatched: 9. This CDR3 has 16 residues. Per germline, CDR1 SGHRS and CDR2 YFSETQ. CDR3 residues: CASSSTVRDRADTQYF. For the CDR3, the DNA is TGCGCCAGCAGCTCAACTGTCCGGGACAGGGCAGATACGCAGTATTTT.

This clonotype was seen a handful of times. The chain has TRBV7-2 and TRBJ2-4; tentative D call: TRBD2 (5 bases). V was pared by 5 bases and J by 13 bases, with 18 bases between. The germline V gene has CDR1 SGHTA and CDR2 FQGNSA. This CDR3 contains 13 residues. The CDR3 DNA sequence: TGTGCCAGCAGCCTCGCTTGGACTCCACCCCAGTACTTC. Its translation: CASSLAWTPPQYF. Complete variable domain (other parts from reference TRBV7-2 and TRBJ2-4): GAGVSQSPSNKVTEKGKDVELRCDPISGHTALYWYRQSLGQGLEFLIYFQGNSAPDKSGLPSDRFSAERTGGSVSTLTIQRTQQEDSAVYLCASSLAWTPPQYFGAGTRLSVL.

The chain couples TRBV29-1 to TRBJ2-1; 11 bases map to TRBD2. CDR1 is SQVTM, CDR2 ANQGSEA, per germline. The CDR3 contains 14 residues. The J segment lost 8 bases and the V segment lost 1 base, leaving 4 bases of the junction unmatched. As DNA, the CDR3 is TGCAGCGTTGAAGCTAGCGGGAGGAGATATGAGCAGTTCTTC. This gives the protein CSVEASGRRYEQFF.

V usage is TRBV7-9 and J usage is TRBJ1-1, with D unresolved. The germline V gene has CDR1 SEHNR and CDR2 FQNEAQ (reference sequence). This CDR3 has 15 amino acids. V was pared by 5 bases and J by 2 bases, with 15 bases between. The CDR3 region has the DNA TGTGCCAGCAGCCCATACCGATCCCTAAACACTGAAGCTTTCTTT. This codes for CASSPYRSLNTEAFF.

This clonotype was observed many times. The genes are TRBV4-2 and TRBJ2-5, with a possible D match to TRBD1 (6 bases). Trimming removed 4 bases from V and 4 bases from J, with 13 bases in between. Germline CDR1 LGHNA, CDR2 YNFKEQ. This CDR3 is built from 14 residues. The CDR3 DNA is TGTGCCAGCAGCCCGCCGGGACAAGGAGAGACCCAGTACTTC. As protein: CASSPPGQGETQYF.

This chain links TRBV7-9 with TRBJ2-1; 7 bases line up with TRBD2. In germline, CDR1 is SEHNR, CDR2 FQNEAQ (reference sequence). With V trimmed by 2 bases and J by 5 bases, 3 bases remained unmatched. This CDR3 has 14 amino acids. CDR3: CASSLTSDHNEQFF. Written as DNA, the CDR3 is TGTGCCAGCAGCTTAACTAGCGACCACAATGAGCAGTTCTTC.

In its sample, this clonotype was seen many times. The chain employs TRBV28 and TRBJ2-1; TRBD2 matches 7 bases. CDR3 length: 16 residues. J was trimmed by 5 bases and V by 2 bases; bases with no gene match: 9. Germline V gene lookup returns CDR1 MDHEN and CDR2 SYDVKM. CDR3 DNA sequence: TGTGCCAGCAGTTTACAGATGACTAGCAGGAACAATGAGCAGTTCTTC. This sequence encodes CASSLQMTSRNNEQFF.

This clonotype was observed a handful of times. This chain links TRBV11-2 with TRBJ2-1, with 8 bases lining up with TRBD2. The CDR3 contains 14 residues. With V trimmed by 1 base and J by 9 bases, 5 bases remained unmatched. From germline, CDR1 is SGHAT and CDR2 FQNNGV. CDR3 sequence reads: CASSLAGGDGEQFF. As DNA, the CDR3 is TGTGCCAGCAGCTTAGCGGGAGGGGACGGTGAGCAGTTCTTC.

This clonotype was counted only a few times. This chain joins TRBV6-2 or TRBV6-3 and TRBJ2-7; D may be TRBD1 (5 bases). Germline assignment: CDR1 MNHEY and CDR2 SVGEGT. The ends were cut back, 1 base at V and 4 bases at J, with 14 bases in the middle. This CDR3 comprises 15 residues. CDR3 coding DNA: TGTGCCAGCAGTTACTTCTCGACAGCCCGTTACGAGCAGTACTTC. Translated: CASSYFSTARYEQYF.

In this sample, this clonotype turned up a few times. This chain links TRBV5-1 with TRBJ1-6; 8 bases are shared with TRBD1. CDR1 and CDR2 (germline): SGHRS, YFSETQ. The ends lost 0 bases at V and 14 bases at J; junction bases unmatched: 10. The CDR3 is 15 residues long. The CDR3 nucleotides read TGCGCCAGCAGCTTGGTCCCAGGGGGCAGCGGGTCCCTCCACTTT. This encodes CASSLVPGGSGSLHF.

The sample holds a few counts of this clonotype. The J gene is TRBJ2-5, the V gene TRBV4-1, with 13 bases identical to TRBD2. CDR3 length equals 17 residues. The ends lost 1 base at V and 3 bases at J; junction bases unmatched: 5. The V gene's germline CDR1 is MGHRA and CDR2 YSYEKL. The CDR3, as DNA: TGCGCCAGCAGCCAAGCGGCAGGACTAGCGGGGGAAGAGACCCAGTACTTC. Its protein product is CASSQAAGLAGEETQYF.

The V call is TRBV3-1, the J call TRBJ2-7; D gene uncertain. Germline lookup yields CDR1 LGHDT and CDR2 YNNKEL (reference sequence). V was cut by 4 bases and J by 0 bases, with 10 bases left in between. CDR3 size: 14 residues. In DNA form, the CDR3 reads TGTGCCAGCAGCCCCCAGACACTCTCCTACGAGCAGTACTTC. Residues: CASSPQTLSYEQYF.

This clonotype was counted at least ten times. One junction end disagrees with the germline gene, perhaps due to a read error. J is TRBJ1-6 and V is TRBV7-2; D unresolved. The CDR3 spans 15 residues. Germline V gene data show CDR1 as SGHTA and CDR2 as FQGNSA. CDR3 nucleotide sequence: TGTGCCAGCACCTTAAGGAGGGCTACGAATTCACCCCTCCACTTT. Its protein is CASTLRRATNSPLHF.

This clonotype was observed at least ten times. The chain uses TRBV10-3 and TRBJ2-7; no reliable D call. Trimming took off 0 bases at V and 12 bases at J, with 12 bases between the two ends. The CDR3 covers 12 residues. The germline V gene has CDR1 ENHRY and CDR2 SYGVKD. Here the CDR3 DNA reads TGTGCCATCAGTGAGTCTCCTCGATTTCGGTACTTC. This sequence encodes CAISESPRFRYF.